This is a list of T cell receptor beta chains from one sample in a study of blood T cell repertoires in COVID-19. Produced via immunoSEQ multiplex PCR; TCRdb's table is partial and in-frame only. The profile shows approximately 250,000 clones, over 80% of them singletons. The sample consisted of peripheral blood. The receptors were gathered from a human donor in a cohort sampled during active COVID-19. Each CDR3 is given with its conserved first and last residue. A D gene is named only where the DNA matches it firmly. Some rows mark clone size as missing; the rest say once, few, many or name a class of expanded clone.

v_gene	j_gene	d_gene	abundance	CDR3nt	CDR3aa
TRBV10-3	TRBJ2-7	.	.	TGTGCCATCAGGGACAGTTACGAGCAGTACTTC	CAIRDSYEQYF
TRBV30	TRBJ1-2	.	.	TGTGCCTGGAGTCTAGAAGGAGAGGATGGCTACACCTTC	CAWSLEGEDGYTF
TRBV3-1/TRBV3-2	TRBJ1-2	.	.	TGTGCCAGCAGCCTTGGGGCTCTGAACTATGGCTACACCTTC	CASSLGALNYGYTF
TRBV9	TRBJ1-2	TRBD1	.	TGTGCCAGCAGCGTAGAGGGACAGGGGAGACATGGCTACACCTTC	CASSVEGQGRHGYTF
TRBV3-1/TRBV3-2	TRBJ1-1	TRBD1	.	TGTGCCAGCAGCCAAAGACAGGGACATGGGAACACTGAAGCTTTCTTT	CASSQRQGHGNTEAFF
TRBV10-3	TRBJ2-1	TRBD1	.	TGTGCCATCAGTGAGTGGAAAAGGACAGGGGGCATAGATGAGCAGTTCTTC	CAISEWKRTGGIDEQFF
TRBV7-9	TRBJ1-4	.	.	TGTGCCAGCAGTTTTCACAGGTTTAACACTAATGAAAAACTGTTTTTT	CASSFHRFNTNEKLFF
TRBV19	TRBJ2-2	TRBD2	.	TGTGCCAGTAGTAGGGATAGCGGGAGTGACACCGGGGAGCTGTTTTTT	CASSRDSGSDTGELFF
TRBV6-1	TRBJ2-7	.	many	TGTGCCAGCAGTGAAGCACAGTTCCCATCCTACGAGCAGTACTTC	CASSEAQFPSYEQYF
TRBV18	TRBJ1-3	.	.	TGTGCCAGCTCACCTGACAGCGGAAACACCATATATTTT	CASSPDSGNTIYF
TRBV5-5	TRBJ1-1	TRBD1	.	TGTGCCAGCAGCCGACAGGGTGGGAACACTGAAGCTTTCTTT	CASSRQGGNTEAFF
TRBV18	TRBJ2-2	TRBD1	.	TGTGCCAGCTCCCCGAGGCCCCAGGGGGACACCGGGGAGCTGTTTTTT	CASSPRPQGDTGELFF
TRBV20-1	TRBJ2-7	.	.	TGCAGTGCTAGGAAACAGGACGAGCAGTACTTC	CSARKQDEQYF
TRBV6-5	TRBJ1-1	.	.	TGTGCCGGCCAAACGGGACTGTTGAACACTGAAGCTTTCTTT	CAGQTGLLNTEAFF
TRBV29-1	TRBJ1-2	TRBD1	.	TGCAGCACCACTACAGGGGCAGGGGGCTACACCTTC	CSTTTGAGGYTF
TRBV2	TRBJ2-5	.	.	TGTGCCTCGAGGAGCCCATCCCAAGAGACCCAGTACTTC	CASRSPSQETQYF
TRBV3-1/TRBV3-2	TRBJ1-1	.	.	TGTGCCAGCAGCCTAAGCCAGGGAACTGAAGCTTTCTTT	CASSLSQGTEAFF
TRBV5-4	TRBJ2-5	TRBD2	.	TGTGCCAGCAGCTTGTCACTAGCGGCACAAGAGACCCAGTACTTC	CASSLSLAAQETQYF
TRBV6-6	TRBJ2-1	.	.	TGTGCCAGCAGCCCGGGGTCCTCCTACAATGAGCAGTTCTTC	CASSPGSSYNEQFF